This TCR beta chain was recorded in a study of CXCR3-negative and CXCR3-positive naive CD8 T cells. Sorts that each held 300,000 cells were run in triplicate for every CD8+ T cell subset. Germline CDR1 reads DFQATT; CDR2 reads SNEGSKA (reference sequence). The length of the CDR3 is 11 residues. 5' RACE with UMI labels generated the TRB cDNA libraries. TCRdb reprocessed the 5' RACE reads, keeping one entry per CDR3 protein, no DNA. Recorded for this sample: some 53,000 distinct CDR3 sequences. About this clonotype itself: Its antigen is not known.

Study-wide results and limits: CXCR3-positive naive cells had more hydrophobic TRB CDR3s than CXCR3-negative naive cells.

This clonotype was sampled from a human donor in good health. Some clones in this sample may be carry-over from other donors' samples. V and J are TRBV20-1 and TRBJ1-1. What was sequenced was naive CXCR3+ CD8+ T cells from blood. Stated subset: CD45RO-CCR7+CD27+CD95- naive CD8+ T cells expressing CXCR3 (TNR3+). CDR3 loop: CSATTYTEAFF.